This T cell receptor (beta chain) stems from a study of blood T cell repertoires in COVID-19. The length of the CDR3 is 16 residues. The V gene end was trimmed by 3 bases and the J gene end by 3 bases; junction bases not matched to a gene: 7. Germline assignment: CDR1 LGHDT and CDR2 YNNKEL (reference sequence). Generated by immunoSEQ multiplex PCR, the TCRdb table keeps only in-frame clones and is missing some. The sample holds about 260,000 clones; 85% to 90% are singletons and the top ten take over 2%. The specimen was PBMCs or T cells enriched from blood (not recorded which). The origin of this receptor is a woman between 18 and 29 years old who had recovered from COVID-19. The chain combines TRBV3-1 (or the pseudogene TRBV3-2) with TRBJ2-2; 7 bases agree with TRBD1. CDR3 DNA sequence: TGTGCCAGCAGCCACGCGGACAGGCCCTACACCGGGGAGCTGTTTTTT. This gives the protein CASSHADRPYTGELFF.